Listed below are T cell receptor beta chains from one sample, sequenced in a study of T cell responses to AZD1222 COVID-19 vaccine. Using immunoSEQ multiplex PCR, the repertoire was profiled, and TCRdb retains in-frame clones only, with some absent. Among about 140,000 clones, around 92% were seen once, and the ten largest hold 2.5% to 3%. The material sequenced was peripheral blood, taken on day 0 of AZD1222 vaccination. The receptors come from an adult in good health. The CDR3 runs from the conserved cysteine through the conserved F or W. The D gene is left open where the match is weak. The size field is filled for only some rows; it gives once, few, many or a size class.

d_gene,abundance,v_gene,j_gene,CDR3aa,CDR3nt
TRBD1,NA,TRBV5-1,TRBJ2-3,CASSPGQGAGDTQYF,TGCGCCAGCAGCCCGGGACAGGGGGCTGGGGATACGCAGTATTTT
NA,NA,TRBV19,TRBJ2-5,CASKSGAGQYF,TGTGCCAGTAAATCAGGGGCTGGCCAGTACTTC
TRBD2,NA,TRBV19,TRBJ2-5,CASSIGPLAGEETQYF,TGTGCCAGTAGTATAGGGCCACTAGCGGGAGAAGAGACCCAGTACTTC
TRBD1,NA,TRBV2,TRBJ2-6,CASSGQGLRPGANVLTF,TGTGCCAGCAGTGGACAGGGGCTAAGGCCTGGGGCCAACGTCCTGACTTTC
NA,NA,TRBV5-1,TRBJ1-4,CASSLEGIHNEKLFF,TGCGCCAGCAGCTTAGAGGGGATACATAATGAAAAACTGTTTTTT
NA,once,TRBV27,TRBJ1-1,CASRLSWPMNTEAFF,TGTGCCAGCCGACTTAGTTGGCCAATGAACACTGAAGCTTTCTTT
TRBD1,NA,TRBV27,TRBJ1-2,CASRAQGRTNYGYTF,TGTGCCAGCAGAGCACAGGGGAGGACTAACTATGGCTACACCTTC
TRBD2,NA,TRBV11-2,TRBJ2-1,CASSLTSGVSYNEQFF,TGTGCCAGCAGCCTGACTAGCGGGGTATCCTACAATGAGCAGTTCTTC
NA,once,TRBV5-1,TRBJ1-3,CASSPLGGRYGNTIYF,TGCGCCAGCAGTCCTTTGGGGGGGCGCTATGGAAACACCATATATTTT
NA,NA,TRBV27,TRBJ2-7,CASTPGGWGPYEQYF,TGTGCCAGCACCCCCGGAGGTTGGGGGCCCTACGAGCAGTACTTC
NA,NA,TRBV5-6,TRBJ1-6,CASRFLNSPLHF,TGTGCCAGCAGGTTTCTCAATTCACCCCTCCACTTT
TRBD1,NA,TRBV7-9,TRBJ2-5,CASSDTGGSETQYF,TGTGCCAGCAGCGATACAGGGGGATCAGAGACCCAGTACTTC
NA,NA,TRBV9,TRBJ2-3,CASNQLGASTDTQYF,TGTGCCAGCAACCAATTGGGGGCTAGCACAGATACGCAGTATTTT
NA,NA,TRBV6-2/TRBV6-3,TRBJ2-7,CASSYSTGFPYEQYF,TGTGCCAGCAGTTACTCGACAGGATTCCCCTACGAGCAGTACTTC
TRBD2,NA,TRBV3-1/TRBV3-2,TRBJ2-7,CASSQVGDSGSPYEQYF,TGTGCCAGCAGCCAAGTGGGGGATAGCGGGTCCCCCTACGAGCAGTACTTC
TRBD1,NA,TRBV5-1,TRBJ2-6,CASSLQTGIGANVLTF,TGCGCCAGCAGCTTACAGACAGGGATCGGGGCCAACGTCCTGACTTTC
NA,NA,TRBV4-2,TRBJ2-5,CASSQGGIVGETQYF,TGTGCCAGCAGCCAAGGTGGGATAGTGGGAGAGACCCAGTACTTC
TRBD2,NA,TRBV6-2/TRBV6-3,TRBJ2-7,CASSYSGLAYEQYF,TGTGCCAGCAGTTACTCGGGACTAGCGTACGAGCAGTACTTC
TRBD1,NA,TRBV9,TRBJ2-3,CASQGTGGFLDTQYF,TGTGCCAGCCAAGGGACAGGAGGGTTTCTGGATACGCAGTATTTT
TRBD1,NA,TRBV5-1,TRBJ2-2,CASRSGTANTGELFF,TGCGCCAGCAGATCCGGGACAGCGAACACCGGGGAGCTGTTTTTT
TRBD1,NA,TRBV5-1,TRBJ1-6,CASSQFTDRDNSPLHF,TGCGCCAGCAGCCAGTTCACGGACAGGGACAATTCACCCCTCCACTTT
NA,NA,TRBV3-1/TRBV3-2,TRBJ1-1,CASSPQGTNTEAFF,TGTGCCAGCAGCCCTCAGGGCACGAACACTGAAGCTTTCTTT
NA,NA,TRBV9,TRBJ1-1,CASSHAEGTEAFF,TGTGCCAGCAGCCATGCAGAAGGGACTGAAGCTTTCTTT
NA,NA,TRBV4-3,TRBJ2-7,CASSPGGYEQYF,TGCGCCAGCAGCCCCGGGGGCTACGAGCAGTACTTC
NA,once,TRBV4-1,TRBJ2-5,CASSPHGGKGDRGKTQYF,TGCGCCAGCAGCCCCCACGGAGGGAAGGGGGATCGAGGGAAAACCCAGTACTTC
NA,NA,TRBV7-2,TRBJ2-6,CASAWGSSGGANVLTF,TGTGCCAGCGCATGGGGGTCATCGGGCGGGGCCAACGTCCTGACTTTC
TRBD2,NA,TRBV14,TRBJ2-7,CASSQVQGDSGRSQYF,TGTGCCAGCAGCCAAGTACAGGGAGATAGCGGGAGATCCCAGTACTTC
NA,NA,TRBV30,TRBJ1-1,CASDRGINTEAFF,TGTGCCTCCGATCGAGGAATAAACACTGAAGCTTTCTTT
NA,NA,TRBV5-4,TRBJ1-2,CASSLEGRGYGYTF,TGTGCCAGCAGCTTGGAGGGCAGGGGTTATGGCTACACCTTC
NA,NA,TRBV5-1,TRBJ1-5,CASSLVPDQPQHF,TGCGCCAGCAGCTTGGTACCCGATCAGCCCCAGCATTTT
NA,NA,TRBV19,TRBJ1-1,CASSILGEYEAFF,TGTGCCAGTAGTATCTTAGGGGAATATGAAGCTTTCTTT
TRBD1,NA,TRBV5-4,TRBJ2-1,CASSSEQGASYNEQFF,TGTGCCAGCAGCTCCGAACAGGGGGCCTCCTACAATGAGCAGTTCTTC
NA,NA,TRBV7-9,TRBJ1-6,CASSRDQLADLHF,TGTGCCAGCAGCCGGGACCAGCTGGCGGACCTCCACTTT
NA,NA,TRBV18,TRBJ1-1,CASSPLEGHTEAFF,TGTGCCAGCTCACCCCTTGAAGGGCACACTGAAGCTTTCTTT
TRBD2,few,TRBV3-1/TRBV3-2,TRBJ2-1,CASSQRTSGGVSYNEQFF,TGTGCCAGCAGCCAACGGACTAGCGGGGGGGTATCCTACAATGAGCAGTTCTTC
NA,NA,TRBV7-9,TRBJ1-4,CASSLDPRNRNEKLFF,TGTGCCAGCAGCTTAGATCCGAGGAACCGTAATGAAAAACTGTTTTTT
NA,NA,TRBV9,TRBJ1-1,CASSPASKNTEAFF,TGTGCCAGCAGCCCTGCCAGTAAAAACACTGAAGCTTTCTTT
NA,NA,TRBV20-1,TRBJ1-2,CSASPRGGYTF,TGCAGTGCTAGCCCTAGGGGTGGCTACACCTTC
NA,few,TRBV9,TRBJ2-7,CASSVDPTPYEQYF,TGTGCCAGCAGCGTAGATCCCACGCCTTACGAGCAGTACTTC
NA,NA,TRBV27,TRBJ2-1,CASSPEPRRNEQFF,TGTGCCAGCAGCCCCGAACCCCGAAGGAATGAGCAGTTCTTC
TRBD1,once,TRBV2,TRBJ2-7,CASGTTGGRPYEQYF,TGTGCCAGCGGAACTACAGGGGGTCGACCATACGAGCAGTACTTC
TRBD2,NA,TRBV19,TRBJ2-3,CASSTSRTSGRRNTQYF,TGTGCCAGTAGTACCTCGCGGACTAGCGGGAGACGAAATACGCAGTATTTT
NA,NA,TRBV5-1,TRBJ2-7,CASQLTHTSYEQYF,TGCGCCAGCCAGCTAACCCATACCTCCTACGAGCAGTACTTC
TRBD1,NA,TRBV19,TRBJ1-2,CASTQDRLPNYGYTF,TGTGCCAGTACTCAGGACAGGCTACCTAACTATGGCTACACCTTC
NA,NA,TRBV5-4,TRBJ2-1,CASSLTSDEQFF,TGTGCCAGCAGCTTGACAAGCGATGAGCAGTTCTTC
TRBD2,few,TRBV5-1,TRBJ2-3,CASSFKGLAGGLVSDTQYF,TGCGCCAGCAGCTTCAAGGGACTAGCGGGAGGGCTGGTGTCAGATACGCAGTATTTT
TRBD2,NA,TRBV7-6,TRBJ2-7,CASSLGSTSGSYEQYF,TGTGCCAGCAGCTTAGGCTCGACTAGCGGATCCTACGAGCAGTACTTC
TRBD2,NA,TRBV19,TRBJ2-1,CASWTSGYNEQFF,TGTGCCAGTTGGACTAGCGGATACAATGAGCAGTTCTTC
TRBD2,NA,TRBV5-1,TRBJ2-2,CASSRLQTSGRANTGELFF,TGCGCCAGCAGCCGATTACAGACTAGCGGGAGGGCGAACACCGGGGAGCTGTTTTTT
NA,NA,TRBV19,TRBJ2-7,CASSSHRAPYEQYF,TGTGCCAGTAGTTCCCACCGGGCCCCATACGAGCAGTACTTC
NA,NA,TRBV7-3,TRBJ1-1,CASSSLPGHLNTEAFF,TGTGCCAGCAGCTCGTTACCGGGACACCTGAACACTGAAGCTTTCTTT
NA,NA,TRBV6-5,TRBJ2-3,CASSYRALRTDTQYF,TGTGCCAGCAGTTACCGGGCCCTCCGCACAGATACGCAGTATTTT
NA,NA,TRBV18,TRBJ1-4,CASSPGRTVNEKLFF,TGTGCCAGCTCACCAGGACGGACAGTCAATGAAAAACTGTTTTTT
NA,NA,TRBV4-3,TRBJ2-7,CASSQAQGPYEQYF,TGCGCCAGCAGCCAAGCTCAGGGACCTTACGAGCAGTACTTC
NA,once,TRBV23-1,TRBJ2-1,CASSQSTRGELNEQFF,TGCGCCAGCAGTCAATCGACGAGAGGGGAGCTCAATGAGCAGTTCTTC
NA,few,TRBV5-4,TRBJ1-1,CASSLADGDEAFF,TGTGCCAGCAGCTTGGCCGATGGCGATGAAGCTTTCTTT
NA,NA,TRBV6-4,TRBJ2-1,CASSEDGGDLFF,TGTGCCAGCAGTGAAGATGGCGGGGACTTATTCTTC
TRBD2,NA,TRBV7-9,TRBJ2-3,CASSYGEGMDTQYF,TGTGCCAGCAGCTACGGGGAGGGGATGGATACGCAGTATTTT
TRBD1,once,TRBV28,TRBJ2-5,CASTPGQGAGETQYF,TGTGCCAGCACCCCAGGACAGGGGGCCGGGGAGACCCAGTACTTC